These T cell receptor beta chains were read from a single sample in a study of Ad26.COV2.S vaccination and SARS-CoV-2 variants. Profiled with immunoSEQ multiplex PCR; TCRdb holds only in-frame clones, not every one. The sample carries nearly 400,000 clones, 70% to 90% recorded once. Sample: peripheral blood, taken in a trial of Ad26.COV2.S vaccine versus placebo. These receptor sequences come from a person between 18 and 60 years old who received the Ad26.COV2.S COVID-19 vaccine or a placebo. Each CDR3 is given with its conserved first and last residue. Fields, in order: D gene, CDR3 length, V gene, J gene, clone size, CDR3 protein, CDR3 DNA. The D gene is left open where the match is weak. Size values are once, few and many counts, or a class for expanded clones, and some rows have none.

d_call: -
cdr3_length: 15
v_call: TRBV4-2
j_call: TRBJ2-5
clone_size: -
cdr3_aa: CASSPQGGLEETQYF
cdr3_nt: TGTGCCAGCAGCCCTCAGGGGGGTCTCGAAGAGACCCAGTACTTC

d_call: -
cdr3_length: 14
v_call: TRBV10-3
j_call: TRBJ2-5
clone_size: -
cdr3_aa: CAISESLVQETQYF
cdr3_nt: TGTGCCATCAGTGAGTCTCTAGTCCAAGAGACCCAGTACTTC

d_call: TRBD2
cdr3_length: 18
v_call: TRBV9
j_call: TRBJ2-5
clone_size: -
cdr3_aa: CASSVGASGSGVGETQYF
cdr3_nt: TGTGCCAGCAGCGTAGGTGCTAGCGGGAGTGGGGTGGGTGAGACCCAGTACTTC

d_call: -
cdr3_length: 13
v_call: TRBV27
j_call: TRBJ2-7
clone_size: -
cdr3_aa: CASSPRRAYEQYF
cdr3_nt: TGTGCCAGCAGTCCACGACGGGCCTACGAGCAGTACTTC

d_call: TRBD2
cdr3_length: 18
v_call: TRBV5-4
j_call: TRBJ2-2
clone_size: -
cdr3_aa: CASSLDFGTSGTGGELFF
cdr3_nt: TGTGCCAGCAGCTTGGATTTTGGGACTAGCGGGACCGGCGGGGAGCTGTTTTTT

d_call: -
cdr3_length: 16
v_call: TRBV5-1
j_call: TRBJ2-6
clone_size: -
cdr3_aa: CASSLAVSSGANVLTF
cdr3_nt: TGCGCCAGCAGCTTGGCGGTCAGCTCTGGGGCCAACGTCCTGACTTTC

d_call: -
cdr3_length: 13
v_call: TRBV3-1/TRBV3-2
j_call: TRBJ2-4
clone_size: once
cdr3_aa: CASSTLGKNIQYF
cdr3_nt: TGTGCCAGCAGTACCCTAGGCAAAAACATTCAGTACTTC

d_call: -
cdr3_length: 15
v_call: TRBV14
j_call: TRBJ2-5
clone_size: -
cdr3_aa: CASSQGTTFQETQYF
cdr3_nt: TGTGCCAGCAGCCAAGGCACTACTTTTCAAGAGACCCAGTACTTC

d_call: TRBD2
cdr3_length: 16
v_call: TRBV7-6
j_call: TRBJ2-3
clone_size: -
cdr3_aa: CASSLGGSGGTDTQYF
cdr3_nt: TGTGCCAGCAGCTTAGGGGGTAGCGGGGGCACAGATACGCAGTATTTT

d_call: TRBD1
cdr3_length: 15
v_call: TRBV7-6
j_call: TRBJ2-7
clone_size: few
cdr3_aa: CASSLGPGTGNEQYF
cdr3_nt: TGTGCCAGCAGCTTAGGACCCGGGACAGGGAACGAGCAGTACTTC

d_call: -
cdr3_length: 14
v_call: TRBV6-5
j_call: TRBJ1-3
clone_size: -
cdr3_aa: CASSYGGGGNTIYF
cdr3_nt: TGTGCCAGCAGTTACGGGGGAGGAGGAAACACCATATATTTT

d_call: TRBD1
cdr3_length: 13
v_call: TRBV19
j_call: TRBJ2-7
clone_size: -
cdr3_aa: CASTWDRGYEQYF
cdr3_nt: TGTGCCAGTACATGGGACAGGGGATACGAGCAGTACTTC

d_call: TRBD2
cdr3_length: 14
v_call: TRBV5-1
j_call: TRBJ2-7
clone_size: -
cdr3_aa: CASSYSGRVDEQYF
cdr3_nt: TGCGCCAGCTCATATAGCGGGAGGGTCGACGAGCAGTACTTC

d_call: TRBD1
cdr3_length: 14
v_call: TRBV3-1/TRBV3-2
j_call: TRBJ2-7
clone_size: many
cdr3_aa: CASSVRGRINEQYF
cdr3_nt: TGTGCCAGCTCCGTCAGGGGGCGCATCAACGAGCAGTACTTC

d_call: -
cdr3_length: 14
v_call: TRBV5-1
j_call: TRBJ1-2
clone_size: -
cdr3_aa: CASSVTYTGYGYTF
cdr3_nt: TGCGCCAGCAGCGTCACTTATACAGGGTATGGCTACACCTTC

d_call: -
cdr3_length: 14
v_call: TRBV30
j_call: TRBJ2-7
clone_size: -
cdr3_aa: CAWSVVFRSGEQYF
cdr3_nt: TGTGCCTGGAGCGTCGTCTTTAGGAGTGGTGAGCAGTACTTC

d_call: TRBD1
cdr3_length: 13
v_call: TRBV2
j_call: TRBJ1-1
clone_size: -
cdr3_aa: CASSGQGRTEAFF
cdr3_nt: TGTGCCAGCAGTGGACAGGGAAGGACTGAAGCTTTCTTT

d_call: TRBD2
cdr3_length: 16
v_call: TRBV6-4
j_call: TRBJ2-1
clone_size: few
cdr3_aa: CASSDSTSASSNEQFF
cdr3_nt: TGTGCCAGCAGTGACTCGACTAGCGCGTCATCCAATGAGCAGTTCTTC

d_call: -
cdr3_length: 11
v_call: TRBV11-3
j_call: TRBJ2-3
clone_size: -
cdr3_aa: CASSPADTQYF
cdr3_nt: TGTGCCAGCAGCCCCGCAGATACGCAGTATTTT

d_call: -
cdr3_length: 15
v_call: TRBV19
j_call: TRBJ2-1
clone_size: -
cdr3_aa: CASSISGSSYNEQFF
cdr3_nt: TGTGCCAGTAGTATATCCGGGAGCTCCTACAATGAGCAGTTCTTC

d_call: -
cdr3_length: 14
v_call: TRBV11-2
j_call: TRBJ2-1
clone_size: -
cdr3_aa: CASSPASVNNEQFF
cdr3_nt: TGTGCCAGCAGCCCCGCTAGCGTAAACAATGAGCAGTTCTTC

d_call: TRBD2
cdr3_length: 16
v_call: TRBV15
j_call: TRBJ2-7
clone_size: -
cdr3_aa: CATSRGSGGPMYEQYF
cdr3_nt: TGTGCCACCAGCAGAGGTTCGGGAGGGCCAATGTACGAGCAGTACTTC

d_call: -
cdr3_length: 14
v_call: TRBV6-2/TRBV6-3
j_call: TRBJ2-4
clone_size: -
cdr3_aa: CASSYWTAKNIQYF
cdr3_nt: TGTGCCAGCAGTTACTGGACAGCCAAAAACATTCAGTACTTC

d_call: -
cdr3_length: 15
v_call: TRBV25-1
j_call: TRBJ2-5
clone_size: -
cdr3_aa: CASRARLGGAETQYF
cdr3_nt: TGTGCCAGCAGGGCCCGGCTGGGGGGCGCAGAGACCCAGTACTTC